Sequencing of this T cell receptor beta chain was carried out in a study of cytomegalovirus exposure and HLA in healthy donors. 60 Vbeta and 13 Jbeta primers were used in PCR. Repertoires were generated with immunoSEQ multiplex PCR, while TCRdb's copy carries only in-frame clones and drops some. The table has approximately 120,000 clones, more than 15% seen once. In germline, CDR1 is SNHLY, CDR2 FYNNEI. V lost 2 bases to trimming and J lost 10 bases, with 17 bases between them. This CDR3 region has 14 residues. This TCR was sampled from a female donor in good health and CMV-seropositive. Material for sequencing was PBMCs. V gene TRBV2 combines with J gene TRBJ2-5; D perhaps matches TRBD1 (6 bases). The CDR3 bases are TGTGCCAGCAGTGAAAACGGGGCCTTAGGGGGCCAGTACTTC. As protein: CASSENGALGGQYF.